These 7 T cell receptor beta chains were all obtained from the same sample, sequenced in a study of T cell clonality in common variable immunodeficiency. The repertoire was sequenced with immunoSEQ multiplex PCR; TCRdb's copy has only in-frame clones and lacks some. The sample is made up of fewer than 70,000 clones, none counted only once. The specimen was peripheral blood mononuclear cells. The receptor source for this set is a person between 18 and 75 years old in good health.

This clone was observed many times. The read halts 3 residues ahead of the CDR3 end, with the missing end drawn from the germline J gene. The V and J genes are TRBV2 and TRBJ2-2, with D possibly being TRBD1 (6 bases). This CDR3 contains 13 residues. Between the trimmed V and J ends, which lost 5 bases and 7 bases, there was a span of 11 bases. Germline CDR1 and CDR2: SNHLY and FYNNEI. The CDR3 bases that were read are TGTGCCAGCAGTAACAGGGAGCGCGGGGAG. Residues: CASSNRERGE. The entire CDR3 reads CASSNRERGELFF.

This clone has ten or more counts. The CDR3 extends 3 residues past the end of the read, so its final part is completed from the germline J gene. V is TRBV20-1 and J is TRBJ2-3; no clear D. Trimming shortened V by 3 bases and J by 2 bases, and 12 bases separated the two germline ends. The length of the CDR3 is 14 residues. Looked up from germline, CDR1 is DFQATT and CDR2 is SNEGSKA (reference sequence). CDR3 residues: CSASRLLVTDTQYF. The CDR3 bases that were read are TGCAGTGCTAGTCGGCTGCTAGTCACAGATACG.

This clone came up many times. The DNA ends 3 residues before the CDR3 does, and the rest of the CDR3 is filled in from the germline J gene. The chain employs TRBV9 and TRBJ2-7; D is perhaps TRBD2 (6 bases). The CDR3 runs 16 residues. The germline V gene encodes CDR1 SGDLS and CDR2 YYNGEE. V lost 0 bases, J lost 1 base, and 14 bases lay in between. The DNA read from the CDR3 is TGTGCCAGCAGCGTAGCTCCGGACGGGGGATCCTACGAG. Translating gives CASSVAPDGGSYE. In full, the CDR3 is CASSVAPDGGSYEQYF.

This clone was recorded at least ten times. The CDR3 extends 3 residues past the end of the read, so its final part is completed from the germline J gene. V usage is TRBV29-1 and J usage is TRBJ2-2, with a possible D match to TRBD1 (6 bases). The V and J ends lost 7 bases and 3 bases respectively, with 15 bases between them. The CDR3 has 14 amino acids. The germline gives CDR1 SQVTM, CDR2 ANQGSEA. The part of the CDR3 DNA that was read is TGCAGCGCTGGGGGCGGGCCATACACCGGGGAG. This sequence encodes CSAGGGPYTGE. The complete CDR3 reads CSAGGGPYTGELFF.

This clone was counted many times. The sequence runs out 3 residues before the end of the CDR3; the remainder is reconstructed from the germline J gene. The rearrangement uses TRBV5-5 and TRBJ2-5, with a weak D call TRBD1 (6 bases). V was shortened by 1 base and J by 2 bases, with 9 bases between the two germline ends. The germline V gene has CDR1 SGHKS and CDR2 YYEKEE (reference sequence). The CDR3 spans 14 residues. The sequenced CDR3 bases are TGTGCCAGCAGCTTGAGGACAGCGCAAGAGACC. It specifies CASSLRTAQET. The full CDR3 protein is CASSLRTAQETQYF.

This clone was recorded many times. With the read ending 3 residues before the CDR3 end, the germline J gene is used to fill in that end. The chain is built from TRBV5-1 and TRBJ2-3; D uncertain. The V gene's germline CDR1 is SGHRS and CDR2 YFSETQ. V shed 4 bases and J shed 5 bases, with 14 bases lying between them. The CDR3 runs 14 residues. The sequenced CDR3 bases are TGCGCCAGCAGCCCGCGGCTACAAGGAGATACG. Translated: CASSPRLQGDT. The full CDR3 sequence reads CASSPRLQGDTQYF. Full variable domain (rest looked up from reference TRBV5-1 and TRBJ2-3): KAGVTQTPRYLIKTRGQQVTLSCSPISGHRSVSWYQQTPGQGLQFLFEYFSETQRNKGNFPGRFSGRQFSNSRSEMNVSTLELGDSALYLCASSPRLQGDTQYFGPGTRLTVL.

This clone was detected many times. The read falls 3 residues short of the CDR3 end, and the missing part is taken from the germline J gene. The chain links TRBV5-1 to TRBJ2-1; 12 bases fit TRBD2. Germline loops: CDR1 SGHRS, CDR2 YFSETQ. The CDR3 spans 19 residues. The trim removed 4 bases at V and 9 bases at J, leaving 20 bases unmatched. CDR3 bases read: TGCGCCAGCAGCCTGGGTCGGCTAGCGGGAGGGGGGTTAGGTGGTGAG. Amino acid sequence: CASSLGRLAGGGLGGE. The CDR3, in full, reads CASSLGRLAGGGLGGEQFF. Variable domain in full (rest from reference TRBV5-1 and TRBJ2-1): KAGVTQTPRYLIKTRGQQVTLSCSPISGHRSVSWYQQTPGQGLQFLFEYFSETQRNKGNFPGRFSGRQFSNSRSEMNVSTLELGDSALYLCASSLGRLAGGGLGGEQFFGPGTRLTVL.